The 10 T cell receptor beta chains presented below share a single source sample, sequenced in a study of T cell changes during pregnancy in multiple sclerosis. Assay: immunoSEQ multiplex PCR; the TCRdb copy retains only in-frame clones and omits some. The sample records around 34,000 clones, 90% being singletons. The material was CD4+ T cells from peripheral blood mononuclear cells, obtained in the second trimester of pregnancy. Receptor source: a female donor with multiple sclerosis, enrolled in a pregnancy study.

The chain recombines TRBV29-1 with TRBJ2-3; no clear D gene. The CDR3 length is 12 residues. CDR1 and CDR2 (germline): SQVTM, ANQGSEA. V lost 4 bases and J 7 bases, leaving 12 bases between the germline ends. The CDR3 loop is CSVGHMTNTQYF. The CDR3 region has the DNA TGCAGCGTTGGACATATGACCAATACGCAGTATTTT.

CDR3 bases: TGTGCCAGCAGCCTGGGCCTAGCAAGAACCGGGGAGCTGTTTTTT. Translated: CASSLGLARTGELFF. V is TRBV9 and J is TRBJ2-2; perhaps TRBD2 as D (5 bases). The V gene lost 4 bases and the J gene lost 5 bases, with 15 bases spanning the gap. Per germline, CDR1 SGDLS and CDR2 YYNGEE. The CDR3 contains 15 residues.

This clone appeared a few times. The chain recombines TRBV6-1 with TRBJ1-5; D uncertain. The V gene's germline CDR1 is MNHNS and CDR2 SASEGT. The CDR3 covers 16 residues. V was clipped by 5 bases and J by 0 bases, with 14 bases between them. The CDR3 is CASSQGGIRSNQPQHF. As DNA, the CDR3 is TGTGCCAGCAGTCAAGGAGGGATTCGTAGCAATCAGCCCCAGCATTTT.

The gene calls are TRBV19 and TRBJ1-4, with 8 bases that match TRBD1. This CDR3 comprises 14 residues. In germline, CDR1 is LNHDA, CDR2 SQIVND (reference sequence). J gave up 2 bases and V 6 bases, and 2 bases lay outside the gene matches. In DNA form, the CDR3 reads TGTGCCAGTAGAAGGGACAGGACTAATGAAAAACTGTTTTTT. It yields the protein CASRRDRTNEKLFF.

This clone was found a few times. This rearrangement joins TRBV28 to TRBJ1-1; D not certain. The V gene lost 7 bases and the J gene lost 5 bases, with 17 bases spanning the gap. From germline, CDR1 is MDHEN and CDR2 SYDVKM. CDR3 length: 14 amino acids. The CDR3 protein is CASMLGGMVTEAFF. The CDR3 DNA reads TGTGCCAGCATGTTGGGAGGGATGGTTACTGAAGCTTTCTTT.

The chain couples TRBV6-5 to TRBJ1-1; 7 nucleotides match TRBD1. V lost 4 bases and J lost 4; bases outside the gene matches: 6. Per the germline V gene, CDR1 is MNHEY and CDR2 is SVGAGI. The CDR3 contains 14 residues. The CDR3 nucleotides are TGTGCCAGCAGTTCCTCCCGACAGGGCACTGAAGCTTTCTTT. This encodes CASSSSRQGTEAFF.

V usage is TRBV7-3 and J usage is TRBJ1-1, with 7 bases lining up with TRBD1. Unmatched junction bases numbered 14, after V lost 5 bases and J lost 5 bases. The germline CDR1 and CDR2 sequences are SGHTA and FQGTGA. The length of the CDR3 is 16 residues. CDR3 DNA sequence: TGTGCCAGCAGCCCAAAGAGGGGGCTCCTAGGTACTGAAGCTTTCTTT. It is translated as CASSPKRGLLGTEAFF.

V usage is TRBV23-1 and J usage is TRBJ2-1, with 9 bases identical to TRBD2. TRBV23-1 is placed among ORFs of uncertain function. There are 17 residues in the CDR3. V gave up 3 bases and J gave up 1 base; unmatched junction bases: 7. The CDR3 loop reads CASSHLRAGGSYNEQFF. CDR3 coding DNA: TGCGCCAGCAGTCACCTGAGAGCGGGAGGATCCTACAATGAGCAGTTCTTC.

In its sample, this clone was seen once. The gene calls are TRBV29-1 and TRBJ1-2; possible D gene TRBD1, 6 bases. There are 14 residues in the CDR3. The V gene lost 5 bases and the J gene lost 5 bases, with 18 bases spanning the gap. Germline V gene lookup returns CDR1 SQVTM and CDR2 ANQGSEA. The CDR3 DNA reads as TGCAGCGTTACCCGGGGGGCGTCGAATTATGGCTACACCTTC. Translated: CSVTRGASNYGYTF.

The genes are TRBV5-1 and TRBJ2-3; TRBD1 might be the D (5 bases). Trimming shortened V by 5 bases and J by 0 bases, and 10 bases separated the two germline ends. Germline V gives CDR1 SGHRS, CDR2 YFSETQ. The CDR3 loop spans 14 amino acids. For the CDR3, the DNA is TGCGCCAGCAGACCCGGACACAGCACAGATACGCAGTATTTT. This codes for CASRPGHSTDTQYF.